The next 22 T cell receptor beta chains were all read from a single sample in a study of blood T cell repertoires in COVID-19. Method: immunoSEQ multiplex PCR; TCRdb's copy keeps in-frame clones and lacks some. This table holds 98,000 or so clones, around nine tenths found once. The specimen was peripheral blood. The receptors stem from a human donor in a cohort sampled during active COVID-19.

V and J are TRBV7-8 and TRBJ2-2; D unclear. Trimming pared 6 bases from V and 6 bases from J, leaving 14 bases between. The CDR3 totals 14 residues. Germline CDR1 and CDR2: SGHVS and FQNEAQ. CDR3 bases: TGTGCCAGCAGAGTTCGAAGTGGGCCCGGGGAGCTGTTTTTT. Translated: CASRVRSGPGELFF. The complete variable domain, with remaining parts taken from reference TRBV7-8 and TRBJ2-2, reads GAGVSQSPRYKVAKRGQDVALRCDPISGHVSLFWYQQALGQGPEFLTYFQNEAQLDKSGLPSDRFFAERPEGSVSTLKIQRTQQEDSAVYLCASRVRSGPGELFFGEGSRLTVL.

V and J are TRBV5-6 and TRBJ1-3; weak D call: TRBD1 (5 bases). CDR1 is SGHDT, CDR2 YYEEEE, per germline. V was pared by 4 bases and J by 2 bases, with 13 bases between. CDR3 length: 15 residues. The CDR3 is CASSRLTGAGNTIYF. DNA for the CDR3: TGTGCCAGCAGCCGCCTTACAGGCGCTGGAAACACCATATATTTT.

The chain carries TRBV3-1 (or the pseudogene TRBV3-2) and TRBJ2-1; D ambiguous. Germline assignment: CDR1 LGHDT and CDR2 YNNKEL (reference sequence). V dropped 4 bases and J dropped 9 bases, with 10 bases sitting between them. The CDR3 runs 12 residues. The CDR3 loop reads CASSRRVGEQFF. CDR3 nucleotides: TGTGCCAGCAGCCGTAGAGTCGGTGAGCAGTTCTTC.

CDR3 protein: CASGDSGNTGELFF. For the CDR3, the DNA is TGCGCCAGCGGGGATAGCGGGAACACCGGGGAGCTGTTTTTT. The chain links TRBV10-1 to TRBJ2-2; maybe TRBD2 (6 bases). V lost 8 bases to trimming and J lost 1 base, with 11 bases between them. CDR1 WNHNN and CDR2 SYGVQD come from the germline V gene (reference sequence). This CDR3 contains 14 residues.

V is TRBV10-3 and J is TRBJ2-3, with a possible D match to TRBD2 (6 bases). Trimming took off 6 bases at V and 2 bases at J, with 18 bases between the two ends. The germline V gene has CDR1 ENHRY and CDR2 SYGVKD. The CDR3 spans 16 residues. DNA of the CDR3: TGTGCCATCAGGACCCCTGTCGGGAGCACCACAGATACGCAGTATTTT. This sequence encodes CAIRTPVGSTTDTQYF.

V usage is TRBV2 and J usage is TRBJ2-7; D is perhaps TRBD2 (6 bases). Per germline, CDR1 SNHLY and CDR2 FYNNEI. The CDR3 covers 13 residues. The ends were cut back, 7 bases at V and 5 bases at J, with 15 bases in the middle. The CDR3 protein is CASKGGHLHEQYF. CDR3 in DNA: TGTGCCAGCAAGGGAGGACATCTCCACGAGCAGTACTTC.

The chain combines TRBV7-9 with TRBJ1-1; 8 positions match TRBD1. The CDR3 loop spans 16 amino acids. Trimming took 5 bases from V and 3 from J; bases not matched to a gene: 11. Germline V CDR1 and CDR2: SEHNR, FQNEAQ (reference sequence). CDR3: CASSATDTGGHTEAFF. Here the CDR3 DNA reads TGTGCCAGCAGCGCGACCGACACAGGGGGGCACACTGAAGCTTTCTTT.

This chain uses TRBV29-1 with TRBJ1-2; D might be TRBD1 (5 bases). The CDR3 totals 13 residues. Germline CDR1 reads SQVTM; CDR2 reads ANQGSEA. Trimming took 1 base from V and 7 from J, leaving 13 bases between them. The CDR3 DNA follows: TGCAGCGTTGAAGTCAGGGTCGGGCTTGGCTACACCTTC. Translating it yields CSVEVRVGLGYTF.

V gene TRBV12-5 combines with J gene TRBJ2-7; TRBD1 matches at 8 bases. This CDR3 is 12 amino acids long. Germline trimming cut 4 bases from V and 7 bases from J; bases unmatched to any gene: 3. Germline values: CDR1 LGHNT, CDR2 FRNRAP. Written as DNA, the CDR3 is TGTGCTAGTGGTTGGGGGACAGGAGAGCAGTACTTC. Amino acids: CASGWGTGEQYF.

This rearrangement joins TRBV4-1 to TRBJ1-1; tentative D call: TRBD1 (6 bases). The germline CDR1 and CDR2 sequences are MGHRA and YSYEKL. The V gene lost 1 base and the J gene lost 3 bases, with 9 bases spanning the gap. This CDR3 is 14 amino acids long. CDR3 loop: CASSQGDTYTEAFF. CDR3 DNA: TGCGCCAGCAGCCAAGGGGACACCTACACTGAAGCTTTCTTT.

This clone came up a few times. This chain uses TRBV4-2 with TRBJ1-1; 7 bases line up with TRBD1. The germline CDR1 and CDR2 sequences are LGHNA and YNFKEQ. The CDR3 totals 15 residues. The J segment lost 2 bases and the V segment lost 2 bases, leaving 5 bases of the junction unmatched. This CDR3 reads CASSQRDSRNTEAFF. DNA of the CDR3: TGTGCCAGCAGCCAACGGGACAGCCGTAACACTGAAGCTTTCTTT.

The V gene is TRBV28, the J gene TRBJ1-1; D is undetermined. The CDR3 consists of 12 residues. V was trimmed by 7 bases and J by 5 bases, leaving 11 bases between them. The germline V gene has CDR1 MDHEN and CDR2 SYDVKM. CDR3 residues: CASNPLATEAFF. The CDR3 region has the DNA TGTGCCAGCAACCCCCTAGCAACTGAAGCTTTCTTT.

This rearrangement joins TRBV18 to TRBJ2-4; the match to TRBD1 covers 8 bases. Trimming took 3 bases from V and 6 from J; bases not matched to a gene: 10. Per the germline V gene, CDR1 is KGHSH and CDR2 is LQKENI. The CDR3 sequence is 16 residues long. The CDR3 is CASSPQSTGDGNIQYF. CDR3 in DNA: TGTGCCAGCTCACCCCAATCGACAGGGGACGGAAACATTCAGTACTTC.

The chain is built from TRBV7-2 and TRBJ1-6; maybe TRBD1 (5 bases). Germline V lookup: CDR1 SGHTA, CDR2 FQGNSA. Trimming removed 5 bases at V and 7 bases at J, with 15 bases between. This CDR3 is built from 15 residues. The CDR3 reads CASSVTGLENSPLHF. Written as DNA, the CDR3 is TGTGCCAGCAGCGTGACGGGACTGGAAAATTCACCCCTCCACTTT. Using reference TRBV7-2 and TRBJ1-6 for the parts outside the CDR3, the full variable domain is GAGVSQSPSNKVTEKGKDVELRCDPISGHTALYWYRQSLGQGLEFLIYFQGNSAPDKSGLPSDRFSAERTGGSVSTLTIQRTQQEDSAVYLCASSVTGLENSPLHFGNGTRLTVT.

This chain joins TRBV11-3 and TRBJ2-7; 9 bases match TRBD2. CDR3 length equals 17 residues. The junction had 7 bases not matched to a gene; V was cut back by 1 base and J by 0 bases. Per the germline V gene, CDR1 is SGHNT and CDR2 is YENEEA. CDR3 in DNA: TGTGCCAGCAGCTTAGGTAGCGGGGGCCTTTTCTCCTACGAGCAGTACTTC. Translating gives CASSLGSGGLFSYEQYF. The full variable domain, completed using reference TRBV11-3 and TRBJ2-7, is EAGVVQSPRYKIIEKKQPVAFWCNPISGHNTLYWYLQNLGQGPELLIRYENEEAVDDSQLPKDRFSAERLKGVDSTLKIQPAELGDSAVYLCASSLGSGGLFSYEQYFGPGTRLTVT.

A single count supports this clone. This rearrangement joins TRBV4-1 to TRBJ1-1; a possible D gene is TRBD1 (5 bases). CDR3 length: 15 residues. CDR1 and CDR2 from the germline V gene are MGHRA and YSYEKL. V lost 1 base and J lost 1, with 10 bases in between. The CDR3 reads CASSQGAGTNTEAFF. CDR3 DNA sequence: TGCGCCAGCAGCCAAGGTGCGGGGACGAACACTGAAGCTTTCTTT.

This chain uses TRBV11-3 with TRBJ2-1; D might be TRBD2 (5 bases). Trimming pared 0 bases from V and 4 bases from J, leaving 10 bases between. Germline CDR1 SGHNT, CDR2 YENEEA. CDR3 length: 15 amino acids. CDR3 nucleotide sequence: TGTGCCAGCAGCTTAGATGCGGGCAGATACAATGAGCAGTTCTTC. Its translation: CASSLDAGRYNEQFF.

This sequence joins TRBV19 and TRBJ2-1; TRBD2 is a possible D gene (6 bases). CDR1 LNHDA and CDR2 SQIVND come from the germline V gene (reference sequence). Trimming pared 5 bases from V and 0 bases from J, leaving 11 bases between. The length of the CDR3 is 15 residues. The CDR3 DNA reads TGTGCCAGTAGTCGGGAGCCGAGCTCCTACAATGAGCAGTTCTTC. The encoded protein is CASSREPSSYNEQFF.

This clone showed up just once. The CDR3 sequence is CASSEGPQRETQYF. In nucleotides, the CDR3 is TGTGCCAGCAGTGAAGGCCCCCAGAGGGAGACCCAGTACTTC. V gene TRBV2 combines with J gene TRBJ2-5; no reliable D call. Trimming cost V 1 base and J 5 bases, with 11 bases left between them. Germline V lookup: CDR1 SNHLY, CDR2 FYNNEI. There are 14 residues in the CDR3.

The gene calls are TRBV7-3 and TRBJ1-6; perhaps TRBD1 as D (6 bases). This CDR3 has 15 amino acids. Germline loops: CDR1 SGHTA, CDR2 FQGTGA. V lost 5 bases to trimming and J lost 9 bases, with 17 bases between them. This chain's CDR3 is CASSLGQGGGSPLHF. The CDR3 DNA reads as TGTGCCAGCAGCCTAGGGCAGGGAGGGGGTTCACCCCTCCACTTT.

This rearrangement joins TRBV7-2 to TRBJ1-1, with D hard to call. CDR3 length equals 14 residues. Germline-derived CDR1 and CDR2 are SGHTA and FQGNSA. With 5 bases removed from V and 0 bases from J, the gap between germline ends came to 10 bases. CDR3 amino acids: CASSPAGVNTEAFF. For the CDR3, the DNA is TGTGCCAGCAGCCCGGCCGGGGTGAACACTGAAGCTTTCTTT.

In this sample, this clone turned up once. The J gene is TRBJ2-2, the V gene TRBV5-1, with D perhaps TRBD2 (5 bases). Deletions cut 5 bases from V and 7 bases from J, with 9 bases between. Per the germline V gene, CDR1 is SGHRS and CDR2 is YFSETQ. The CDR3 loop spans 12 amino acids. The CDR3 is CASSSEGGELFF. The CDR3 DNA follows: TGCGCCAGCAGTTCCGAGGGCGGGGAGCTGTTTTTT.